This T cell receptor beta chain was identified in a study of blood T cell repertoires in COVID-19. At the level of the study: The study drew acute and convalescent COVID-19 samples from the United States, Italy and Spain. T cells, B-cell-depleted T cells, or PBMCs supplied cDNA or gDNA.

Germline loops: CDR1 SGDLS, CDR2 YYNGEE. With 4 bases clipped from V and 6 bases from J, the junction kept 5 bases outside the gene matches. This CDR3 has 14 residues. The assay was immunoSEQ multiplex PCR, and TCRdb's table has in-frame clones only and misses some. The sample shows around 110,000 clones, over 65% of them seen only once. The source material was peripheral blood. The clonotype comes from a man aged 25-45 years with acute or convalescent COVID-19. The rearrangement uses TRBV9 and TRBJ2-2; TRBD2 matches 8 bases. CDR3 in amino acids: CASSLGLASGELFF. DNA for the CDR3: TGTGCCAGCAGCCTCGGACTAGCTTCCGGGGAGCTGTTTTTT.